This note documents a single T cell receptor (beta chain) sequence. Antigen: not known. The sample originates from a study of T cell repertoires in cytomegalovirus infection. Study-wide context: Carrying CMV and the relevant HLA type showed in public TCR beta signatures.

Using its own MiXCR run on the reads, TCRdb lists one record per CDR3 protein. The sample comprises some 300,000 distinct CDR3 sequences, approximately 13% of which are singletons, and 7% to 9.5% rests with the top ten. V was shortened by 2 bases and J by 3 bases, with 14 bases between the two germline ends. This CDR3 region has 14 residues. Germline CDR1 DFQATT, CDR2 SNEGSKA (reference sequence). The study's findings and limits: Within the response measured ex vivo, HLA-C-restricted CMV-specific TCR beta clonotypes were dominant.

The sequenced material came from PBMCs. The chain is built from TRBV20-1 and TRBJ2-7; maybe TRBD2 (6 bases). The source of this sequence is a human donor in good health (CMV status not recorded). Some clones in this sample may be carry-over from other donors' samples. The CDR3 coding sequence is TGCAGTGCTAGAAACCCAGCGGGTTTCTACGAGCAGTACTTC. Translated: CSARNPAGFYEQYF.